The 21 T cell receptor beta chains given below trace back to one sample, sequenced in a study of cytomegalovirus exposure and HLA in healthy donors. It was with 60 Vbeta and 13 Jbeta primers that the PCR ran. This table comes from immunoSEQ multiplex PCR, and its TCRdb copy is limited to in-frame clones, with some not included. The sample features some 43,000 clones, with approximately 2% in its top ten. Sequenced material: PBMCs. The source of these receptors is a woman in her twenties or thirties in good health and CMV-seronegative.

The CDR3 is CASTDDRGHPYEQYF. The CDR3 region has the DNA TGTGCCAGCACCGATGACAGGGGCCATCCCTACGAGCAGTACTTC. This chain joins TRBV6-5 and TRBJ2-7, with 8 bases aligning to TRBD1. The germline V gene has CDR1 MNHEY and CDR2 SVGAGI. The V segment lost 7 bases and the J segment 2 bases; nucleotides outside the gene matches: 10. CDR3 length: 15 residues.

This chain joins TRBV7-3 and TRBJ1-1, with TRBD1 matching 9 bases. Germline V lookup: CDR1 SGHTA, CDR2 FQGTGA. Trimming removed 5 bases from V and 4 bases from J; junction bases left unmatched: 8. This CDR3 has 15 amino acids. CDR3 sequence: CASSEQGQGGTEAFF. The CDR3 nucleotides read TGTGCCAGCAGCGAACAGGGACAGGGAGGCACTGAAGCTTTCTTT.

The CDR3 is CASSLQSNQPQHF. The CDR3 DNA sequence: TGTGCCAGCAGCTTACAGAGCAATCAGCCCCAGCATTTT. The V and J genes are TRBV11-3 and TRBJ1-5, with D hard to call. The germline V gene has CDR1 SGHNT and CDR2 YENEEA. Trimming pared 2 bases from V and 1 base from J, leaving 3 bases between. The CDR3 spans 13 residues. Full variable domain (outside the CDR3, taken from reference TRBV11-3 and TRBJ1-5): EAGVVQSPRYKIIEKKQPVAFWCNPISGHNTLYWYLQNLGQGPELLIRYENEEAVDDSQLPKDRFSAERLKGVDSTLKIQPAELGDSAVYLCASSLQSNQPQHFGDGTRLSIL.

This chain links TRBV19 with TRBJ2-7, with 8 bases lining up with TRBD1. The CDR3 spans 16 residues. Germline values: CDR1 LNHDA, CDR2 SQIVND (reference sequence). V trimming: 5 bases; J trimming: 2 bases; junction bases outside the gene matches: 11. CDR3 sequence: CASSAVGTGWAYEQYF. In DNA, the CDR3 is TGTGCCAGTAGTGCAGTTGGGACAGGCTGGGCCTACGAGCAGTACTTC.

The J gene is TRBJ2-5, the V gene TRBV6-5, with 7 bases that match TRBD2. This CDR3 has 14 residues. Germline trimming cut 6 bases from V and 1 base from J; bases unmatched to any gene: 5. Germline loops: CDR1 MNHEY, CDR2 SVGAGI. In DNA, the CDR3 is TGTGCCAGCAGGACACCGGGGGGCCAAGAGACCCAGTACTTC. Its translation is CASRTPGGQETQYF.

In DNA, the CDR3 is TGTGCCAGCAGCGAGGGAAACACTGAAGCTTTCTTT. Translation gives CASSEGNTEAFF. The V and J genes are TRBV13 and TRBJ1-1; D remains ambiguous. This CDR3 is 12 amino acids long. Germline loops: CDR1 PRHDT, CDR2 FYEKMQ (reference sequence). V shed 5 bases and J shed 2 bases, with 6 bases lying between them.

The rearrangement uses TRBV28 and TRBJ2-7; 7 nucleotides match TRBD2. CDR1 MDHEN and CDR2 SYDVKM come from the germline V gene. The CDR3 extends over 15 amino acids. The trim removed 5 bases at V and 1 base at J, leaving 8 bases unmatched. The CDR3 DNA follows: TGTGCCAGCAGTCCAACCGCTAGCGGATCCTACGAGCAGTACTTC. This encodes CASSPTASGSYEQYF.

This chain links TRBV6-5 with TRBJ2-1, with 9 bases lining up with TRBD1. CDR3 length: 15 residues. Germline loops: CDR1 MNHEY, CDR2 SVGAGI. V was pared by 0 bases and J by 6 bases, with 3 bases of the junction left unmatched. The chain's CDR3 is CASSYSGQGSNEQFF. The CDR3 nucleotides are TGTGCCAGCAGTTACTCGGGACAGGGTTCCAATGAGCAGTTCTTC.

The chain recombines TRBV5-1 with TRBJ2-5; D not certain. Trimming removed 4 bases at V and 1 base at J, with 14 bases between. Looked up from germline, CDR1 is SGHRS and CDR2 is YFSETQ. CDR3 length: 15 residues. CDR3 coding DNA: TGCGCCAGCAGCCCCCGAAGCCAGGTCCAAGAGACCCAGTACTTC. Its protein is CASSPRSQVQETQYF.

The V call is TRBV6-5, the J call TRBJ1-5; 8 bases align to TRBD1. J was trimmed by 2 bases and V by 2 bases; bases with no gene match: 2. Germline V gene data show CDR1 as MNHEY and CDR2 as SVGAGI. This CDR3 is built from 15 residues. CDR3 coding DNA: TGTGCCAGCAGTTACGACAGGGGAGGCAATCAGCCCCAGCATTTT. Translation: CASSYDRGGNQPQHF.

This chain links TRBV5-1 with TRBJ1-1; D not resolved. There are 13 residues in the CDR3. Germline loops: CDR1 SGHRS, CDR2 YFSETQ. V was shortened by 5 bases and J by 3 bases, with 11 bases between the two germline ends. The CDR3: CASRRRPDTEAFF. Written as DNA, the CDR3 is TGCGCCAGCAGGAGGAGGCCGGACACTGAAGCTTTCTTT.

The V and J genes are TRBV19 and TRBJ1-4, with D possibly being TRBD1 (5 bases). Germline lookup yields CDR1 LNHDA and CDR2 SQIVND (reference sequence). This CDR3 is 14 amino acids long. V lost 5 bases and J 4 bases, leaving 11 bases between the germline ends. CDR3 nucleotides: TGTGCCAGTAGTCGGACACCGAGTAATGAAAAACTGTTTTTT. It is translated as CASSRTPSNEKLFF.

The CDR3 nucleotides are TGTGCCAGCAGGCCGGGACTTAACACAGATACGCAGTATTTT. Its protein product is CASRPGLNTDTQYF. The genes are TRBV27 and TRBJ2-3; D is possibly TRBD2 (6 bases). Germline assignment: CDR1 MNHEY and CDR2 SMNVEV (reference sequence). The CDR3 runs to 14 residues. V was pared by 6 bases and J by 2 bases, with 12 bases between.

This chain links TRBV4-3 with TRBJ1-1; the D gene is possibly TRBD1 (5 bases). CDR1 and CDR2 (germline): LGHNA, YSLEER. This CDR3 contains 14 residues. Trimming took off 3 bases at V and 7 bases at J, with 15 bases between the two ends. The CDR3 bases are TGCGCCAGCAGCCACTGGGGGGGTTCGAGTGAAGCTTTCTTT. Its protein product is CASSHWGGSSEAFF.

This chain links TRBV27 with TRBJ1-1, with unresolved D. Between the trimmed V and J ends, which lost 6 bases and 0 bases, there was a span of 14 bases. Germline V CDR1 and CDR2: MNHEY, SMNVEV (reference sequence). The CDR3 consists of 15 residues. CDR3 amino acids: CASRNGGNLNTEAFF. The CDR3 DNA follows: TGTGCCAGCAGAAACGGAGGGAACCTGAACACTGAAGCTTTCTTT.

This chain joins TRBV6-1 and TRBJ1-1, with D tentatively TRBD1 (5 bases). There are 14 residues in the CDR3. Germline V CDR1 and CDR2: MNHNS, SASEGT. V shed 4 bases and J shed 6 bases, with 15 bases lying between them. This chain's CDR3 is CASSVMGGVSEAFF. CDR3 DNA sequence: TGTGCCAGCAGTGTGATGGGAGGGGTCTCTGAAGCTTTCTTT.

This rearrangement joins TRBV6-5 to TRBJ2-6, with D perhaps matching TRBD1 (6 bases). Germline CDR1 is MNHEY and CDR2 is SVGAGI. The CDR3 extends over 15 amino acids. V was trimmed by 6 bases and J by 4 bases, leaving 13 bases between them. CDR3 protein: CASRPNRAGANVLTF. CDR3 nucleotides: TGTGCCAGCAGGCCGAACAGGGCCGGGGCCAACGTCCTGACTTTC.

The V gene is TRBV2, the J gene TRBJ1-4, with D perhaps matching TRBD1 (5 bases). The germline V and J ends were trimmed by 4 bases and 6 bases, with 12 bases remaining between them. CDR3 size: 14 residues. Germline CDR1 is SNHLY and CDR2 is FYNNEI. The CDR3 region has the DNA TGTGCCAGCAGTGGTGTTAAAGGGGATGAAAAACTGTTTTTT. It yields the protein CASSGVKGDEKLFF.

The chain couples TRBV5-6 to TRBJ2-2, with 15 bases aligning to TRBD2. The CDR3 runs 18 residues. J lost 0 bases, V lost 4 bases, and 4 bases had no gene match. Germline loops: CDR1 SGHDT, CDR2 YYEEEE. Here the CDR3 DNA reads TGTGCCAGCAGCGCGGGACTAGCGGGAGGACCGAACACCGGGGAGCTGTTTTTT. Encoded protein: CASSAGLAGGPNTGELFF.

The chain joins TRBV5-6 to TRBJ2-3; 9 bases map to TRBD2. V gave up 4 bases and J gave up 6 bases; unmatched junction bases: 9. Per germline, CDR1 SGHDT and CDR2 YYEEEE. The CDR3 has 15 residues. Here the CDR3 reads CASSATGTSIDTQYF. The CDR3 DNA sequence: TGTGCCAGCAGCGCCACCGGGACTAGCATCGATACGCAGTATTTT.

The chain carries TRBV5-5 and TRBJ1-1; D unresolved. The CDR3 has 13 amino acids. Germline V lookup: CDR1 SGHKS, CDR2 YYEKEE (reference sequence). V was trimmed by 0 bases and J by 8 bases, leaving 11 bases between them. This CDR3 reads CASSLVRAGEAFF. The CDR3 DNA is TGTGCCAGCAGCTTGGTTCGTGCCGGGGAAGCTTTCTTT.